A single sample is the source of the 14 T cell receptor beta chains below, sequenced in a study of CD8+CD57+ T cells in acquired aplastic anemia. Profiles of TCR beta VDJ and CDR3 were generated from a genomic DNA template. TCRdb reprocessed the reads with MiXCR, giving one entry per CDR3 protein. The table records roughly 180,000 distinct CDR3 sequences, over 60% of them present only once. Source material: sorted CD4+, CD8+, or CD8+CD57+ T cells (not recorded which) from PBMCs. Receptors originate from a human donor with severe aplastic anemia or a healthy control (not recorded which).

This clonotype has ten or more counts. The rearrangement uses TRBV15 and TRBJ1-1; no firm D call. This CDR3 spans 15 amino acids. Trimming left V 3 bases short and J 1 base short, with 12 bases between. The germline V gene has CDR1 LNHNV and CDR2 YYDKDF (reference sequence). CDR3 region: CATSSSVPSNTEAFF. CDR3 in DNA: TGTGCCACCAGCAGTTCCGTCCCCTCGAACACTGAAGCTTTCTTT.

V is TRBV2 and J is TRBJ1-1; possibly TRBD1 for D (6 bases). The CDR3 consists of 14 residues. The V and J ends lost 4 bases and 7 bases respectively, with 16 bases between them. Germline assignment: CDR1 SNHLY and CDR2 FYNNEI. The CDR3 region has the DNA TGTGCCAGCAGTGGCGGGGGGCGGTCCAATGAAGCTTTCTTT. It translates to CASSGGGRSNEAFF. Filled out from reference TRBV2 and TRBJ1-1, the complete variable domain reads EPEVTQTPSHQVTQMGQEVILRCVPISNHLYFYWYRQILGQKVEFLVSFYNNEISEKSEIFDDQFSVERPDGSNFTLKIRSTKLEDSAMYFCASSGGGRSNEAFFGQGTRLTVV.

As to this clonotype: An end of the junction does not agree with germline; a read error may underlie this. The chain has TRBV20-1 and TRBJ2-1; possible D gene TRBD2, 5 bases. Germline V gene sequence: CDR1 DFQATT, CDR2 SNEGSKA (reference sequence). This CDR3 is built from 15 residues. The CDR3: CSARGDEGEYNEQFF. DNA for the CDR3: TGCAGTGCTAGAGGTGACGAGGGAGAGTACAATGAGCAATTCTTC.

The rearrangement uses TRBV4-1 and TRBJ2-7, with no clear D. The V gene lost 0 bases and the J gene lost 0 bases, with 6 bases spanning the gap. CDR1 is MGHRA, CDR2 YSYEKL, per germline. The CDR3 is made up of 14 amino acids. This chain's CDR3 is CASSQDPGSYEQYF. In DNA, the CDR3 is TGCGCCAGCAGCCAAGATCCGGGCTCCTACGAGCAGTACTTC.

This clonotype was observed a handful of times. The V gene is TRBV5-1, the J gene TRBJ2-7, with 7 bases identical to TRBD2. Germline-derived CDR1 and CDR2 are SGHRS and YFSETQ. The V gene end was trimmed by 1 base and the J gene end by 4 bases; junction bases not matched to a gene: 5. The CDR3 length is 14 residues. Here the CDR3 reads CASSLSGGRYEQYF. The CDR3 region has the DNA TGCGCCAGCAGCTTGTCGGGGGGTAGGTACGAGCAGTACTTC.

This clonotype occurred many times. The genes are TRBV7-9 and TRBJ1-2; no clear D. Germline V gene data show CDR1 as SEHNR and CDR2 as FQNEAQ (reference sequence). Trimming took 7 bases from V and 6 from J, leaving 15 bases between them. This CDR3 comprises 13 residues. In nucleotides, the CDR3 is TGTGCCAGCAACCCTCGGGAAGGAAATGGCTACACCTTC. Protein: CASNPREGNGYTF.

Worth noting for this clonotype: A much larger clonotype is one base distant, so this may be a read error. The chain has TRBV6-2 or TRBV6-3 and TRBJ1-3, with 8 bases matching TRBD1. Germline V gene data show CDR1 as MNHEY and CDR2 as SVGEGT. This CDR3 has 11 amino acids. CDR3 sequence (DNA): TGTGTCAGCACGACAGGGGACACCATATATTTT. It encodes CVSTTGDTIYF.

This clonotype was recorded a few times. This chain links TRBV7-9 with TRBJ2-5, with 8 nucleotides matching TRBD1. V shed 6 bases and J 5 bases; nucleotides not matched to a gene: 8. There are 14 residues in the CDR3. Germline CDR1 and CDR2: SEHNR and FQNEAQ (reference sequence). The CDR3 DNA is TGTGCCAGCAGTTCGACAGGGGTTCTGGAGACCCAGTACTTC. It codes for CASSSTGVLETQYF.

The chain combines TRBV12-3 or TRBV12-4 with TRBJ2-6; no clear D gene. Between the trimmed V and J ends, which lost 11 bases and 2 bases, there was a span of 10 bases. The CDR3 is 13 amino acids. CDR3 DNA sequence: TGTGCCCTCGGGCTTACTGGGGCCAACGTCCTGACTTTC. It yields the protein CALGLTGANVLTF.

The gene calls are TRBV5-1 and TRBJ1-4; perhaps TRBD1 as D (5 bases). The V gene lost 0 bases and the J gene lost 1 base, with 7 bases spanning the gap. This CDR3 has 15 residues. CDR1 SGHRS and CDR2 YFSETQ come from the germline V gene. In nucleotides, the CDR3 is TGCGCCAGCAGCTTGGGTGGGGGAACTAATGAAAAACTGTTTTTT. This sequence encodes CASSLGGGTNEKLFF.

The V and J genes are TRBV11-2 and TRBJ1-5; TRBD1 matches 8 bases. The CDR3 extends over 15 amino acids. Germline V gene data show CDR1 as SGHAT and CDR2 as FQNNGV. Losses at the gene ends were 1 base for V and 6 bases for J; bases not matched to a gene: 5. The CDR3 spells CASSLGAGGGQPQHF. Here the CDR3 DNA reads TGTGCCAGCAGCTTAGGCGCAGGGGGCGGTCAGCCCCAGCATTTT.

This chain links TRBV7-3 with TRBJ2-1; TRBD2 matches at 9 bases. Germline lookup yields CDR1 SGHTA and CDR2 FQGTGA. With 3 bases clipped from V and 4 bases from J, the junction kept 4 bases outside the gene matches. This CDR3 spans 15 amino acids. The CDR3 protein is CASSLGSGGYNEQFF. CDR3 DNA: TGTGCCAGCAGCTTGGGAAGCGGGGGGTACAATGAGCAGTTCTTC.

The chain joins TRBV7-3 to TRBJ1-2; 7 nucleotides match TRBD1. J was trimmed by 4 bases and V by 5 bases; bases with no gene match: 10. CDR3 length: 15 amino acids. CDR1 is SGHTA and CDR2 is FQGTGA in the germline V gene. The DNA for the CDR3 is TGTGCCAGCAGCCCCGGGGGAGGGGGCAGCTATGGCTACACCTTC. Its translation is CASSPGGGGSYGYTF.

The rearrangement joins TRBV10-3 to TRBJ1-1; a possible D gene is TRBD1 (6 bases). CDR1 is ENHRY, CDR2 SYGVKD, per germline. V was clipped by 2 bases and J by 0 bases, with 10 bases between them. CDR3 size: 15 residues. CDR3: CAISEAGAMNTEAFF. Here the CDR3 DNA reads TGTGCCATCAGTGAGGCAGGGGCTATGAACACTGAAGCTTTCTTT.